What follows describes a single TCR beta chain. Antigen: not known. Trimming cost V 1 base and J 0 bases, with 7 bases left between them. The germline V gene encodes CDR1 MDHEN and CDR2 SYDVKM. The CDR3 is 15 residues long. Molecular barcoded adaptors covering alpha/delta and beta/gamma chains were used on roughly 370 ng RNA. Using its own MiXCR run on the reads, TCRdb lists one record per CDR3 protein. The data show roughly 49,000 distinct CDR3 sequences, 15% to 20% seen once. This sample stems from a study of read filtering for tumor transcriptome and immune sequencing. Across the whole study: Revised staging placed 8 patients in R-ISS I, 15 to 20 in II, more than five in III.

General observations from the study: This fraction held mixed bone marrow immune cells after CD138-negative sorting.

V and J are TRBV28 and TRBJ1-5; D gene uncertain. The specimen was a population of CD138-negative cells sorted from bone marrow. The source is a donor at least 40 years old with multiple myeloma. CDR3 coding DNA: TGTGCCAGCAGTTTATACCGGGGTAGCAATCAGCCCCAGCATTTT. It codes for CASSLYRGSNQPQHF.